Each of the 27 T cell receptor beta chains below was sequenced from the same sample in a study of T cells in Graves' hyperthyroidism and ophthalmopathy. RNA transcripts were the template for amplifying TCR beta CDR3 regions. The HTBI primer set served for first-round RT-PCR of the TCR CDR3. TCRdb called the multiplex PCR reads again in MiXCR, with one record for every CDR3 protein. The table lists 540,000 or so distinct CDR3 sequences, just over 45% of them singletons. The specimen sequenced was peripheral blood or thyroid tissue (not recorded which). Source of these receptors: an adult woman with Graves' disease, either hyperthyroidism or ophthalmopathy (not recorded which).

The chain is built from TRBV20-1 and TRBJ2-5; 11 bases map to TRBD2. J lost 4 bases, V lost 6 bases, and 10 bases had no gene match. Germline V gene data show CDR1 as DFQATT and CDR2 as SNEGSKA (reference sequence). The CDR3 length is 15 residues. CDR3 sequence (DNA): TGCAGTGCCGTAATAGCGGGAGGGCCAGCAGAGACCCAGTACTTC. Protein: CSAVIAGGPAETQYF.

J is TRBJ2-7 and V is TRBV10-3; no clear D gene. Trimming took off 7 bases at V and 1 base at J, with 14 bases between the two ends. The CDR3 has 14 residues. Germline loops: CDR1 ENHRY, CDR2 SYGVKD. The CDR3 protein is CAITQSRKSYEQYF. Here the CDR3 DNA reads TGTGCCATCACCCAGTCACGGAAATCCTACGAGCAGTACTTC.

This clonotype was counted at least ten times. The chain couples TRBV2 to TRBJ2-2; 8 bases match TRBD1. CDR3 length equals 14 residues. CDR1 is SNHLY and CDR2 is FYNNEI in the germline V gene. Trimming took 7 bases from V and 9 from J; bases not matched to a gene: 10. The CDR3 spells CASNLGQAGWELFF. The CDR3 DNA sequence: TGTGCCAGCAATTTGGGACAGGCCGGGTGGGAGCTGTTTTTT.

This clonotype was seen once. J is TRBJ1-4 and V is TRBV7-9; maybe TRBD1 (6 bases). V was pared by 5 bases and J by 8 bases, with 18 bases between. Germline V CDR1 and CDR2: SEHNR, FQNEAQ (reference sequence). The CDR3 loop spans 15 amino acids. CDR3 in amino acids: CASSALQGSGEKLFF. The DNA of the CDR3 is TGTGCCAGCAGCGCGTTACAGGGTAGCGGCGAAAAACTGTTTTTT.

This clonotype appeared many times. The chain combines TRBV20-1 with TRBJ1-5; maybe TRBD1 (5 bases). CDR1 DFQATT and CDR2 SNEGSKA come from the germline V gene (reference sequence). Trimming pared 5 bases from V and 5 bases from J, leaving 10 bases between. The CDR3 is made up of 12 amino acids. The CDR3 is CSALQVDQPQHF. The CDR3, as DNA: TGCAGTGCTCTACAGGTGGATCAGCCCCAGCATTTT.

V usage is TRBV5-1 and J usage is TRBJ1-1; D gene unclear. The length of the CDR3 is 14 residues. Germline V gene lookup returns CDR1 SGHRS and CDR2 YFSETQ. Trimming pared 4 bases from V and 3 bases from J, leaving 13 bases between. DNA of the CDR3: TGCGCCAGCAGCAGTGGGCAAGATGACACTGAAGCTTTCTTT. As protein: CASSSGQDDTEAFF.

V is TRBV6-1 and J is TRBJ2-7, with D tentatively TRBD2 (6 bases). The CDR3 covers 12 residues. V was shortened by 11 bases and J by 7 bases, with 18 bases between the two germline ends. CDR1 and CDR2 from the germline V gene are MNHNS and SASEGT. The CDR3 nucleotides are TGTGCCTCGGAGATCCGCGGAGGGGAGCAGTACTTC. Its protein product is CASEIRGGEQYF.

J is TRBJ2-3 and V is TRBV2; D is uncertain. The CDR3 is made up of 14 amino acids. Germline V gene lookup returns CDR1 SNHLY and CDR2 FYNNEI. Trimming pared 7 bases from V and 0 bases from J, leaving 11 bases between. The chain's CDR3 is CASNPQASTDTQYF. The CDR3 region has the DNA TGTGCCAGCAATCCCCAAGCTAGCACAGATACGCAGTATTTT.

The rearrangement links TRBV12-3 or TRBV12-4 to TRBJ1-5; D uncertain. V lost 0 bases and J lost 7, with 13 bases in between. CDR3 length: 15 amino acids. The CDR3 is CASSLARRLKQPQHF. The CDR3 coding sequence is TGTGCCAGCAGTTTAGCGCGGAGGCTAAAACAGCCCCAGCATTTT.

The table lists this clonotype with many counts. CDR3 nucleotide sequence: TGTGCCATCAGTGTTTCGGACAGGGACACTGAAGCTTTCTTT. Its translation: CAISVSDRDTEAFF. The chain combines TRBV10-3 with TRBJ1-1; the match to TRBD1 covers 8 bases. The CDR3 totals 14 residues. The V gene end was trimmed by 4 bases and the J gene end by 3 bases; junction bases not matched to a gene: 4. The germline gives CDR1 ENHRY, CDR2 SYGVKD.

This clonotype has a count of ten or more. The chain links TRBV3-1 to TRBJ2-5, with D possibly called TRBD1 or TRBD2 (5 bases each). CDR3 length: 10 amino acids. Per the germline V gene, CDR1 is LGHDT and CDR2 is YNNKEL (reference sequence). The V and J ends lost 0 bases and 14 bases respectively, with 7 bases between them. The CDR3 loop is CASSQEGVYF. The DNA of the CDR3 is TGTGCCAGCAGCCAAGAGGGGGTATACTTC.

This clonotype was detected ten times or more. The CDR3, as DNA: TGTGCCAGCAGCTTAGGGCAGGTTTATACCTACGAGCAGTACTTC. It yields the protein CASSLGQVYTYEQYF. The genes are TRBV7-2 and TRBJ2-7, with D hard to call. The V gene's germline CDR1 is SGHTA and CDR2 FQGNSA. V lost 1 base and J 2 bases, leaving 12 bases between the germline ends. The CDR3 totals 15 residues.

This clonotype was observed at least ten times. CDR3 DNA sequence: TGTGCCAGCAGCATCCAGGGGGCGCCTACTGAAGCTTTCTTT. Translation: CASSIQGAPTEAFF. The chain recombines TRBV11-2 with TRBJ1-1, with 8 bases that match TRBD1. The CDR3 has 14 amino acids. Trimming removed 5 bases from V and 5 bases from J; junction bases left unmatched: 7. CDR1 is SGHAT, CDR2 FQNNGV, per germline.

CDR3 residues: CASSDLPGARYEQYF. In nucleotides, the CDR3 is TGTGCCAGCAGTGATCTTCCGGGGGCCCGCTACGAGCAGTACTTC. The rearrangement uses TRBV2 and TRBJ2-7, with D perhaps matching TRBD1 or TRBD2 (6 bases each). The V end lost 3 bases, the J end lost 3 bases, and 15 bases lay between the germline ends. There are 15 residues in the CDR3. Per the germline V gene, CDR1 is SNHLY and CDR2 is FYNNEI.

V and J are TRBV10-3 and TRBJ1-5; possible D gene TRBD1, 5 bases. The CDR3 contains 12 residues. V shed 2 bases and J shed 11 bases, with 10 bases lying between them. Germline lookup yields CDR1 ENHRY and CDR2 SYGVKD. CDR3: CAISEEGMTQHF. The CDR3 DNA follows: TGTGCCATCAGTGAGGAGGGGATGACCCAGCATTTT.

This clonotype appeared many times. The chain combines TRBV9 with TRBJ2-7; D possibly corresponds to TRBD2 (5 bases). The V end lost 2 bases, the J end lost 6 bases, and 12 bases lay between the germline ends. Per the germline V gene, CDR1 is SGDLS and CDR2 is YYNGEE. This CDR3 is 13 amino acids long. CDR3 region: CASSVIIGGEQYF. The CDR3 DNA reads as TGTGCCAGCAGCGTTATCATCGGAGGCGAGCAGTACTTC.

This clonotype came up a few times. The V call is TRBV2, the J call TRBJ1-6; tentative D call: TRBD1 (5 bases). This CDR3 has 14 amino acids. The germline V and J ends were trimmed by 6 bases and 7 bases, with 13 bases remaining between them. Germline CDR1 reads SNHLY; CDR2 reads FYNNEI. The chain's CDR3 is CASSQGTENSPLHF. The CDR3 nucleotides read TGTGCCAGCAGCCAAGGGACCGAGAATTCACCCCTCCACTTT.

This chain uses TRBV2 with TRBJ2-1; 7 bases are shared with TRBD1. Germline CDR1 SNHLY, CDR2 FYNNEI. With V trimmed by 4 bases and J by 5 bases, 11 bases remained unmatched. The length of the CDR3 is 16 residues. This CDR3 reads CASSVGPTGVNNEQFF. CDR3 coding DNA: TGTGCCAGCAGTGTAGGTCCCACAGGGGTGAACAATGAGCAGTTCTTC.

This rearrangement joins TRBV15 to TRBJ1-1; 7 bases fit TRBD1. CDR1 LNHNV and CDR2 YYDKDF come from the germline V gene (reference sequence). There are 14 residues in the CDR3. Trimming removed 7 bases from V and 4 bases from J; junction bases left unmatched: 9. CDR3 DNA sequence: TGTGCCACCAAAACCGGGACAGCTAGCACTGAAGCTTTCTTT. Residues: CATKTGTASTEAFF.

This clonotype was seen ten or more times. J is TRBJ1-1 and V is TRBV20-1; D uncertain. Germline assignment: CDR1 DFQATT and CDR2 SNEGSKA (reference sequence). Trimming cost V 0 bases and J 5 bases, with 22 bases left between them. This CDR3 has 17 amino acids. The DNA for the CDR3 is TGCAGTGCTAGAGATCGCCCTCGGCCTACCCCGAGTACTGAAGCTTTCTTT. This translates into CSARDRPRPTPSTEAFF.

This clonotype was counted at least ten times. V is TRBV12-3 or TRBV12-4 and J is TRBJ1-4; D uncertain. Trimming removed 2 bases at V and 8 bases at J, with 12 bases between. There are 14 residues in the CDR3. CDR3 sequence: CASSLNDRVEKLFF. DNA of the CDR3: TGTGCCAGCAGTTTAAACGATAGGGTCGAAAAACTGTTTTTT.

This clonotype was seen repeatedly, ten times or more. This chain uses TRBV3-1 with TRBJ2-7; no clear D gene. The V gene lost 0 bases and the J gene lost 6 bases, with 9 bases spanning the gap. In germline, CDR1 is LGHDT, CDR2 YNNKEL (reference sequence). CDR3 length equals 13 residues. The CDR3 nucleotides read TGTGCCAGCAGCCAAGATTATGACGGCGAGCAGTACTTC. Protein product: CASSQDYDGEQYF.

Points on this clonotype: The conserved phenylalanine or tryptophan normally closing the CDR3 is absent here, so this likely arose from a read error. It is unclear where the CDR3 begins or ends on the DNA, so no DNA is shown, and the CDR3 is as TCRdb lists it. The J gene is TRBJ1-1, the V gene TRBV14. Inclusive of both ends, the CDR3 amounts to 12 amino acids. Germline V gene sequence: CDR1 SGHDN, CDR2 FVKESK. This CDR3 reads CASSQDSTQLTY.

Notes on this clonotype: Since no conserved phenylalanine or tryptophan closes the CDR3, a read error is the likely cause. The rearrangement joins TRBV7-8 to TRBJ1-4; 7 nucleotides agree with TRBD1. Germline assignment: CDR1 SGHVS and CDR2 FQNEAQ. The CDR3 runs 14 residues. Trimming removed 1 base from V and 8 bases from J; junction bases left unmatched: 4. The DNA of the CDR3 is TGTGCCAGCAGCTTAGGACAGGGAGGCGAAAAACTGTTTTTG. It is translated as CASSLGQGGEKLFL.

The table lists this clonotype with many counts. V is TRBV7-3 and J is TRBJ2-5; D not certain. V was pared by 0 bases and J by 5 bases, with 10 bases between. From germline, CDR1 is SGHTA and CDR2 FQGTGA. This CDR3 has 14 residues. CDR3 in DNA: TGTGCCAGCAGCTTAACATCGGGCGTGGAGACCCAGTACTTC. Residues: CASSLTSGVETQYF.

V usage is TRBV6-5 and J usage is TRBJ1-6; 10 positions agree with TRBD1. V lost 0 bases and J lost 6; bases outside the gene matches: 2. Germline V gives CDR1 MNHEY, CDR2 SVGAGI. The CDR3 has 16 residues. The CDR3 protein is CASSYSGDRGNSPLHF. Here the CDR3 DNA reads TGTGCCAGCAGTTACTCGGGGGACAGGGGTAATTCACCCCTCCACTTT.

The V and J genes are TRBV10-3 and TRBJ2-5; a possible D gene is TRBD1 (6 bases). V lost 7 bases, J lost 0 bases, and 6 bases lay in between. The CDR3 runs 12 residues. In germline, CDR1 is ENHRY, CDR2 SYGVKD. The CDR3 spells CAIKGDQETQYF. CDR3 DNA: TGTGCCATCAAGGGGGACCAAGAGACCCAGTACTTC.